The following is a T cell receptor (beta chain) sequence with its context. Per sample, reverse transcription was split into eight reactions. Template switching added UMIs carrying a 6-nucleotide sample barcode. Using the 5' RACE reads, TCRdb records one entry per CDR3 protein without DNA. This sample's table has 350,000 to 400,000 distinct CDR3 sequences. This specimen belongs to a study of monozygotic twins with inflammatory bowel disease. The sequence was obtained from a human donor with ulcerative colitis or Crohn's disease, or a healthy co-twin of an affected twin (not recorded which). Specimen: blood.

CDR3: CASSNRGPNTGELFF. The chain uses TRBV6-5 and TRBJ2-2; lacking DNA, the TRBD1 call made by TCRdb goes unchecked. Germline values: CDR1 MNHEY, CDR2 SVGAGI. The CDR3 contains 15 residues.